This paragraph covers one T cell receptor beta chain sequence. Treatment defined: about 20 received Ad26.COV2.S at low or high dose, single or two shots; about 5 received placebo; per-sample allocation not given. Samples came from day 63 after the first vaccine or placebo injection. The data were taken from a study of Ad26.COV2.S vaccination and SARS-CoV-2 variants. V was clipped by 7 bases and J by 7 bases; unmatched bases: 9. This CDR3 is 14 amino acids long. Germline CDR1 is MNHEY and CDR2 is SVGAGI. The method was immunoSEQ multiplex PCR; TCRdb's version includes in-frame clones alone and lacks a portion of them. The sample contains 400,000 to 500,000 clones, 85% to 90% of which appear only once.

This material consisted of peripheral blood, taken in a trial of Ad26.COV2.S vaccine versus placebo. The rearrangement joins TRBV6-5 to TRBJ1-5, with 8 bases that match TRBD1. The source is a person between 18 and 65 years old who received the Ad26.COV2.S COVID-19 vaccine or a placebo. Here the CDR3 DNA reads TGTGCCAGCATCAGAGGACAGGGCTCACAGCCCCAGCATTTT. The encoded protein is CASIRGQGSQPQHF.